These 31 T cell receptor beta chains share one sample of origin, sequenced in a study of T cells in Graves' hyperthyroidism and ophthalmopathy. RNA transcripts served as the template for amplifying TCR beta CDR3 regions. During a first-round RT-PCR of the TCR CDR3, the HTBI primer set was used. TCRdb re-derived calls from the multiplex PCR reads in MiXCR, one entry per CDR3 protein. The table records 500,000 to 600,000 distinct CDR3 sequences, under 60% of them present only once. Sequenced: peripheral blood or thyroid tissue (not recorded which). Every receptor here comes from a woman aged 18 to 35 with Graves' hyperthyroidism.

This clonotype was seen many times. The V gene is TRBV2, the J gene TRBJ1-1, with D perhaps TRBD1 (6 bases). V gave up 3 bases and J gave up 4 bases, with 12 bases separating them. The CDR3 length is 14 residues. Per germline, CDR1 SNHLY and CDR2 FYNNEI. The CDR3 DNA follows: TGTGCCAGCAGTGATAACCGGGGGCTCACTGAAGCTTTCTTT. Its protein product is CASSDNRGLTEAFF. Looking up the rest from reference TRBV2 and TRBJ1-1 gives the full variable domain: EPEVTQTPSHQVTQMGQEVILRCVPISNHLYFYWYRQILGQKVEFLVSFYNNEISEKSEIFDDQFSVERPDGSNFTLKIRSTKLEDSAMYFCASSDNRGLTEAFFGQGTRLTVV.

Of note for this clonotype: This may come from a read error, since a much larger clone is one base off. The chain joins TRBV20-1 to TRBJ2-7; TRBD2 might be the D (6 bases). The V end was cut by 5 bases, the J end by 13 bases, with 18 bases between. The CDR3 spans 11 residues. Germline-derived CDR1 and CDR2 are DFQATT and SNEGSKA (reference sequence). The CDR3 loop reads CSAGPSERAYF. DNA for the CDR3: TGCAGTGCTGGACCTAGCGAGAGGGCATACTTC.

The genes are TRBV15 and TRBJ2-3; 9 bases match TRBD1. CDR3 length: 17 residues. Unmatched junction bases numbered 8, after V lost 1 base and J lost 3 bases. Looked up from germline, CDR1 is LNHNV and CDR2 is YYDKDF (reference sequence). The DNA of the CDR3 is TGTGCCACCAGCAGAGTCCCGGGACAGGGTTCGACAGATACGCAGTATTTT. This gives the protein CATSRVPGQGSTDTQYF.

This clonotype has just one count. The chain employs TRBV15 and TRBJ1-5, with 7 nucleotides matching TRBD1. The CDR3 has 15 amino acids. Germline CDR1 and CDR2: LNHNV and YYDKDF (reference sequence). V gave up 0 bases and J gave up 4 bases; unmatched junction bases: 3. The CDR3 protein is CATSRDQGENQPQHF. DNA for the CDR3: TGTGCCACCAGCAGAGATCAGGGGGAAAATCAGCCCCAGCATTTT.

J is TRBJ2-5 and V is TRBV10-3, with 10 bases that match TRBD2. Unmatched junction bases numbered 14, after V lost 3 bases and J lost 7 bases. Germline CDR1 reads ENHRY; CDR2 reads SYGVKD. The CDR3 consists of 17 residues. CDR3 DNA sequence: TGTGCCATCAGTGACGTTGGAGTTTGGACTAGCGGAGGGACCCAGTACTTC. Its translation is CAISDVGVWTSGGTQYF.

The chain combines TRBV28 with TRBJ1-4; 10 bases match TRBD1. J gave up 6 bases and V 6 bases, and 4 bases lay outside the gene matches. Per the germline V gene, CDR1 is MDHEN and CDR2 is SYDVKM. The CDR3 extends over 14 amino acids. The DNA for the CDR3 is TGTGCCAGCAGCGTGACAGGGGGCGATGAAAAACTGTTTTTT. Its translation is CASSVTGGDEKLFF.

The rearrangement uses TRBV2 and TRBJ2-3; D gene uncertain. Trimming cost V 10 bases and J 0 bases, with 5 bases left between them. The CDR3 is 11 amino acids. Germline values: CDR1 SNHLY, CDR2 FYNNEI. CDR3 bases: TGTGCCACCCAAAGCACAGATACGCAGTATTTT. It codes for CATQSTDTQYF.

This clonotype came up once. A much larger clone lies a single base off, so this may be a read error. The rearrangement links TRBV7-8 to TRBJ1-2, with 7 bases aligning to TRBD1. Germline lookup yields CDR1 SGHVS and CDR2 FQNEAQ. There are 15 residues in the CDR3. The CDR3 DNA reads TGTGCCAGCAGCCCCCGGGACAGCCTTAACTATCGCTACACCTTC. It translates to CASSPRDSLNYRYTF.

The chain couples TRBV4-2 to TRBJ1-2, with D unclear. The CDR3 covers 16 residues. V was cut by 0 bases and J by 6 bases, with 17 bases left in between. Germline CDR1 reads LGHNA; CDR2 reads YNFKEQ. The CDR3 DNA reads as TGTGCCAGCAGCCAAGAGTCTGCGTGGGCCCAGAATGGCTACACCTTC. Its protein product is CASSQESAWAQNGYTF.

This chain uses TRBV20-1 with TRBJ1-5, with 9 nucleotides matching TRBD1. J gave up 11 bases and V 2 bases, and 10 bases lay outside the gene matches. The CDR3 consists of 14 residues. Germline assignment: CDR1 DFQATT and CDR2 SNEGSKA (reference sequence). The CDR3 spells CSARSGTGQETQHF. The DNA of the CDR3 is TGCAGTGCTAGATCCGGGACAGGGCAAGAGACCCAGCATTTT.

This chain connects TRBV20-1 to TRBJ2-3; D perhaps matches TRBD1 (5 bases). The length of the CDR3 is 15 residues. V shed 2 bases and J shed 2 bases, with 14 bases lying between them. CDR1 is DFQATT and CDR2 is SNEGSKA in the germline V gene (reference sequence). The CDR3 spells CSARPETVYTDTQYF. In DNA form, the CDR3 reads TGCAGTGCTAGACCTGAGACAGTCTACACAGATACGCAGTATTTT.

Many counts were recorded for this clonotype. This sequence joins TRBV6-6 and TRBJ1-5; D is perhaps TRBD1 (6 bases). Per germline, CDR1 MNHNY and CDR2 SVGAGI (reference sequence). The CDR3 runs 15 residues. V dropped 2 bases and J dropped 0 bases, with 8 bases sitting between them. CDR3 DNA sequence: TGTGCCAGCAGTTACGACAGGTATAGCAATCAGCCCCAGCATTTT. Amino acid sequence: CASSYDRYSNQPQHF.

The CDR3 here is CASGLGSTDTQYF. In DNA, the CDR3 is TGTGCTAGTGGACTCGGTAGCACAGATACGCAGTATTTT. V and J are TRBV12-3 or TRBV12-4 and TRBJ2-3; D is possibly TRBD2 (5 bases). The CDR3 has 13 residues.

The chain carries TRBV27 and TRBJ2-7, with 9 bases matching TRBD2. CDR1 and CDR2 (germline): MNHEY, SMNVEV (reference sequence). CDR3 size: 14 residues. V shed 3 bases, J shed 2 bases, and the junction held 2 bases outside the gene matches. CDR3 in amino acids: CASSFSGSAYEQYF. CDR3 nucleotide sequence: TGTGCCAGCAGTTTTAGCGGGAGCGCCTACGAGCAGTACTTC.

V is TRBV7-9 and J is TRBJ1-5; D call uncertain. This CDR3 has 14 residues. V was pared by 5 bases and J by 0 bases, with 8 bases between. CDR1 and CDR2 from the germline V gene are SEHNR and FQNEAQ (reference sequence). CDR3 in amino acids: CASSTGNSNQPQHF. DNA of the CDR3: TGTGCCAGCAGCACGGGGAATAGCAATCAGCCCCAGCATTTT. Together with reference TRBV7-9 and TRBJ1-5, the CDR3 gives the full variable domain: DTGVSQNPRHKITKRGQNVTFRCDPISEHNRLYWYRQTLGQGPEFLTYFQNEAQLEKSRLLSDRFSAERPKGSFSTLEIQRTEQGDSAMYLCASSTGNSNQPQHFGDGTRLSIL.

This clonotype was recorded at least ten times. The DNA of the CDR3 is TGTGCCAGCAGCTTCTATGAGACCCAGTACTTC. Protein: CASSFYETQYF. V gene TRBV5-6 combines with J gene TRBJ2-5, with D uncertain. CDR3 size: 11 residues. With 2 bases removed from V and 5 bases from J, the gap between germline ends came to 4 bases. Germline V CDR1 and CDR2: SGHDT, YYEEEE.

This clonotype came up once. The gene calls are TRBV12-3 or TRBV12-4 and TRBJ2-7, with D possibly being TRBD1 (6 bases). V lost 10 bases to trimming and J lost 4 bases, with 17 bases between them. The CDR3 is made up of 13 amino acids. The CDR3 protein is CAISTGTPYEQYF. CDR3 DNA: TGTGCCATCAGCACCGGGACACCTTACGAGCAGTACTTC.

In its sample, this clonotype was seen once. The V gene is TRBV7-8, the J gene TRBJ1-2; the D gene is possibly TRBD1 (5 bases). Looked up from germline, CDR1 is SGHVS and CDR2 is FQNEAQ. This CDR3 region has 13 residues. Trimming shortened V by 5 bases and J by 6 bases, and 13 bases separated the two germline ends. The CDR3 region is CASSQPGVHGYTF. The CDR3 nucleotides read TGTGCCAGCAGCCAGCCGGGGGTCCATGGCTACACCTTC.

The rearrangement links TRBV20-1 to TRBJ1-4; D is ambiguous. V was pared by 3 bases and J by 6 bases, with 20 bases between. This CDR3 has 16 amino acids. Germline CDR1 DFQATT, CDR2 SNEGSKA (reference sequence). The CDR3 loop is CSASGLGLSVDEKLFF. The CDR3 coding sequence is TGCAGTGCTAGTGGTTTAGGTCTTTCAGTAGATGAAAAACTGTTTTTT.

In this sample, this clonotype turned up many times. The CDR3 loop is CSASRTGTSNQPQHF. CDR3 in DNA: TGCAGTGCTAGCCGGACAGGAACCAGCAATCAGCCCCAGCATTTT. V gene TRBV20-1 combines with J gene TRBJ1-5; 7 nucleotides match TRBD1. Germline CDR1 reads DFQATT; CDR2 reads SNEGSKA (reference sequence). This CDR3 is built from 15 residues. The V and J ends lost 3 bases and 1 base, in that order; junction bases with no gene match: 6.

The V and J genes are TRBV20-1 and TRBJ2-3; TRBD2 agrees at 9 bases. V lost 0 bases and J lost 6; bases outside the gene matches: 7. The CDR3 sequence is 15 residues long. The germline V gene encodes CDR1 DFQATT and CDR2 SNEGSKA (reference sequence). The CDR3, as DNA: TGCAGTGCTAGAGAATGGACTAGCGACCTCGATACGCAGTATTTT. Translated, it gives CSAREWTSDLDTQYF.

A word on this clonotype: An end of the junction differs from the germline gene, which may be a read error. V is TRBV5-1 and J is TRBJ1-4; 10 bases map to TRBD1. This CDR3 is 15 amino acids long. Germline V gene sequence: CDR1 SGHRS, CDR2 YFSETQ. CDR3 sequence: CASSLAGTGDEKLLF. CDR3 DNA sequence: TGCGCCAGCAGCTTGGCCGGGACAGGGGATGAAAAACTGCTTTTT. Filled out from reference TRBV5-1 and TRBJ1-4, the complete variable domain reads KAGVTQTPRYLIKTRGQQVTLSCSPISGHRSVSWYQQTPGQGLQFLFEYFSETQRNKGNFPGRFSGRQFSNSRSEMNVSTLELGDSALYLCASSLAGTGDEKLLFGSGTQLSVL.

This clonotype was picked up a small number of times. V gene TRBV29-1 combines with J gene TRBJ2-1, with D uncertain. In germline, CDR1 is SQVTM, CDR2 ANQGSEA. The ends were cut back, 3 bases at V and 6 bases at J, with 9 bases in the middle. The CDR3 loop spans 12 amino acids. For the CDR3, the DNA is TGCAGCGTTGATCGGGCTAGCAATGAGCAGTTCTTC. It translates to CSVDRASNEQFF.

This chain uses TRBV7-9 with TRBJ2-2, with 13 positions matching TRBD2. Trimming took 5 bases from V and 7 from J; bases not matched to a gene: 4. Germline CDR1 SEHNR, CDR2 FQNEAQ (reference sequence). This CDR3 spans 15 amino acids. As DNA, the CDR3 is TGTGCCAGCAGCCCGGGGACTAGCGGGATCGGGGAGCTGTTTTTT. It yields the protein CASSPGTSGIGELFF.

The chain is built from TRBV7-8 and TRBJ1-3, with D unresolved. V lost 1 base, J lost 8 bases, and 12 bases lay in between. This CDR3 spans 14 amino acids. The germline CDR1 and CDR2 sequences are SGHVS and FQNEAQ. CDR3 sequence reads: CASSLGYGSDTIYF. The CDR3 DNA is TGTGCCAGCAGCTTAGGCTACGGGTCGGACACCATATATTTT. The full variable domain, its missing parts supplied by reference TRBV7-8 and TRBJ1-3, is GAGVSQSPRYKVAKRGQDVALRCDPISGHVSLFWYQQALGQGPEFLTYFQNEAQLDKSGLPSDRFFAERPEGSVSTLKIQRTQQEDSAVYLCASSLGYGSDTIYFGEGSWLTVV.

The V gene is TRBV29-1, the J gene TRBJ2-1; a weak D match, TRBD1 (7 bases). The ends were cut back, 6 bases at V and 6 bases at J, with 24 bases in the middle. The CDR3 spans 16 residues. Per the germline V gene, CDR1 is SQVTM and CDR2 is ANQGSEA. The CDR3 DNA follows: TGCAGCGTAACACCTACAGGGGAGGTTGGGTCCAATGAGCAGTTCTTC. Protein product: CSVTPTGEVGSNEQFF.

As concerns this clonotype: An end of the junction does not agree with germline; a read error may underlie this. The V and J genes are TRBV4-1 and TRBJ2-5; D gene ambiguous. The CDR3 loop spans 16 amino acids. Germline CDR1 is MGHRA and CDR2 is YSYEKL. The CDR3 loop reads CASSVRGEAYQETQYF. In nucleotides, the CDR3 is TGTGCCAGCAGCGTGCGTGGAGAGGCTTACCAAGAGACCCAGTACTTC.

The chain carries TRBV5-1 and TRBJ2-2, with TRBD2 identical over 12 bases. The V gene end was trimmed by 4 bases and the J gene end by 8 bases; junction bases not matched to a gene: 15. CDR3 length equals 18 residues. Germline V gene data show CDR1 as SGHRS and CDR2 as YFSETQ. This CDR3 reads CASSQITLAGGLKGELFF. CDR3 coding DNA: TGCGCCAGCAGCCAAATAACCCTAGCGGGAGGGCTCAAGGGGGAGCTGTTTTTT.

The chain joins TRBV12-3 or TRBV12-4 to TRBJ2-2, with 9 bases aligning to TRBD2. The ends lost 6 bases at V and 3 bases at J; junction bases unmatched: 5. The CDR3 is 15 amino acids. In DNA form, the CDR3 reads TGTGCCAGCAGGGTTAGCGGGAGACACACCGGGGAGCTGTTTTTT. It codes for CASRVSGRHTGELFF.

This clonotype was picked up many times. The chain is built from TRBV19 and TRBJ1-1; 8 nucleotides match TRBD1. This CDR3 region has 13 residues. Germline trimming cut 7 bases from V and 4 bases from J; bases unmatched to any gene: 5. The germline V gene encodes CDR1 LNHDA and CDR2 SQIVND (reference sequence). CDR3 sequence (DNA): TGTGCCAGTATTAACCAGGGGGCCACTGAAGCTTTCTTT. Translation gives CASINQGATEAFF.

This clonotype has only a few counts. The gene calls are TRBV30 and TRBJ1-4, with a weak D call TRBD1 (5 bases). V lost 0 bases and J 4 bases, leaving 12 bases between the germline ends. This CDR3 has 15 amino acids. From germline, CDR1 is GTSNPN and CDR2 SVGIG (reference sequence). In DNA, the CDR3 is TGTGCCTGGAGTGTTGGGACGGAGTATAATGAAAAACTGTTTTTT. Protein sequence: CAWSVGTEYNEKLFF.